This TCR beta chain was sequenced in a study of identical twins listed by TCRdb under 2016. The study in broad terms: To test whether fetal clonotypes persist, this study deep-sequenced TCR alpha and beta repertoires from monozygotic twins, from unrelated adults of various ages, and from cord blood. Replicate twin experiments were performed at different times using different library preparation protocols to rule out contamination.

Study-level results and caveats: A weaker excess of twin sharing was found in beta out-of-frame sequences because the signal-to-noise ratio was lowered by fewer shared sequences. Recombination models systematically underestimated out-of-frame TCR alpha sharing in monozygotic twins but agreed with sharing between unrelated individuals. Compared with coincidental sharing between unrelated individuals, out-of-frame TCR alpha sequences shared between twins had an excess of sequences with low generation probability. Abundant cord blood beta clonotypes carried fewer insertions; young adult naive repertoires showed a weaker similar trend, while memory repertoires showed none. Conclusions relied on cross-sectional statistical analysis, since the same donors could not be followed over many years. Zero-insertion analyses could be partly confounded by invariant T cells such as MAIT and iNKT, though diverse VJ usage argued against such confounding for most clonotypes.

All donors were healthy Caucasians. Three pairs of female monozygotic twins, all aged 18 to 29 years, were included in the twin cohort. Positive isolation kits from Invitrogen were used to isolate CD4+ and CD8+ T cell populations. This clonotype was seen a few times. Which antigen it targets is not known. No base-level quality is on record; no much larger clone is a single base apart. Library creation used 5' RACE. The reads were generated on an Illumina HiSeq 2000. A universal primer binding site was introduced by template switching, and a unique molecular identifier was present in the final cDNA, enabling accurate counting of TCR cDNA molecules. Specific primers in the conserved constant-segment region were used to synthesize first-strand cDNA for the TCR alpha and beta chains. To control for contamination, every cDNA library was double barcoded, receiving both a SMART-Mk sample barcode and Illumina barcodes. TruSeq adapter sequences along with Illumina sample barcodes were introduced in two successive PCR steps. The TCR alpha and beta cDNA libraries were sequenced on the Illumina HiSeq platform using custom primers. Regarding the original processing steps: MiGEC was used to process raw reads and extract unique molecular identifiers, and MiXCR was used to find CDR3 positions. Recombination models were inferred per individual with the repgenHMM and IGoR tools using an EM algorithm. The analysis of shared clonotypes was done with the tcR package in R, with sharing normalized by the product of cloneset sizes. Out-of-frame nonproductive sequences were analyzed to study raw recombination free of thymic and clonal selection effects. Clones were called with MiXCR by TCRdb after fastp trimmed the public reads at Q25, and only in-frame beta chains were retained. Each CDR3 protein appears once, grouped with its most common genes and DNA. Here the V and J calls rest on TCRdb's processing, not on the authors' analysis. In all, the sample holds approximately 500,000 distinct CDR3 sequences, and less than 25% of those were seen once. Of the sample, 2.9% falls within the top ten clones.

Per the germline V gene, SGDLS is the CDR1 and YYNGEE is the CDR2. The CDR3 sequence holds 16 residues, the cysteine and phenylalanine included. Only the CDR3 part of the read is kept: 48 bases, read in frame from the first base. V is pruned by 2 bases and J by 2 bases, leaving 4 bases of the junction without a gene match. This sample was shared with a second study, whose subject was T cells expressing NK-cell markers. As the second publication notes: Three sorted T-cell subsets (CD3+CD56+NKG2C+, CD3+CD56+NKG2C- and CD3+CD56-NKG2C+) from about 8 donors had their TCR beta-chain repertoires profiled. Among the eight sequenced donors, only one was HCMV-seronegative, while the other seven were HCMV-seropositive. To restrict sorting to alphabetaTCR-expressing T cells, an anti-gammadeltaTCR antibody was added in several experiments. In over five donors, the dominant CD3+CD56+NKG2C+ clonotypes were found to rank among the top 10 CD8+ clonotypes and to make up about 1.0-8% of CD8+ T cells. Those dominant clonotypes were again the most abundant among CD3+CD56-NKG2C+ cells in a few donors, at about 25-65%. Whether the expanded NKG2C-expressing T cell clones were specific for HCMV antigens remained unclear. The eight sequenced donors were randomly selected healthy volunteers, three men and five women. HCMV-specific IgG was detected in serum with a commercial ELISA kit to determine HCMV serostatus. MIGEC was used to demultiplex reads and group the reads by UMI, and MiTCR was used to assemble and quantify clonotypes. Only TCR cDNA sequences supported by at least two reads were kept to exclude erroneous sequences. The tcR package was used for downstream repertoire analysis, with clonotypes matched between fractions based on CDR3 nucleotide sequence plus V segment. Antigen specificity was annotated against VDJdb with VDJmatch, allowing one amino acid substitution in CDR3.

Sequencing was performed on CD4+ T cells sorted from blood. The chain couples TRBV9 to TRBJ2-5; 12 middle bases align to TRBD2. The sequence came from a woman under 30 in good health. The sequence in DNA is TGTGCCAGCAGCGTGGGGACTAGCGGGTCGCAAGAGACCCAGTACTTC. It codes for CASSVGTSGSQETQYF.